The T cell receptor (beta chain) under discussion was sequenced for a study of beta chain features in type 1 diabetes. Expressed TCRB transcripts got sequenced, as all isolated RNA was reverse transcribed. Each sample of naive, central memory or regulatory T cells had, on average, approximately 3.5 million reads. Here immunoSEQ multiplex PCR was the method, and the copy in TCRdb shows in-frame clones only, minus some. This sample has approximately 260,000 clones, with roughly 24% found just once. As regards this clone: Its cognate antigen is unknown.

Regarding the study as a whole: A closer apparent resemblance between naive, central memory and Treg TCRB repertoires was seen in patients than in healthy donors. Type 1 diabetes patients had VDJ junctions that carried fewer insertions and more deletions. People with Type 1 diabetes carried modestly yet significantly shorter TCRB CDR3s in all four CD4+ subsets.

From germline, CDR1 is MGHRA and CDR2 YSYEKL. There are 17 residues in the CDR3. Trimming took off 7 bases at V and 6 bases at J, with 27 bases between the two ends. The sequenced sample consisted of naive CD4+ T cells from blood. The clonotype originates from a woman in her 30s with type 1 diabetes. The J gene is TRBJ1-2, the V gene TRBV4-1, with D possibly TRBD1 on 6 matching bases. The CDR3 region has the DNA TGCGCCAGCACAAGATCTGGGGCGTTCTTCAGGGGCGATGGCTACACCTTC. Protein sequence: CASTRSGAFFRGDGYTF.